This TCR beta chain was documented in a study of blood T cell repertoires in COVID-19. Study information: T cells, B-cell-depleted T cells, or PBMCs provided the cDNA or gDNA that served as material.

The table came from immunoSEQ multiplex PCR; TCRdb's copy has only in-frame clones and leaves some out. The repertoire consists of approximately 260,000 clones, with around 83% occurring once and the leading ten covering under 15%. The receptor was derived from a woman aged 60-75 years with active or convalescent COVID-19. Sequencing was done on a sample of peripheral blood.

The CDR3 DNA reads as TGTGCCAGTAGTATGGTGACAGGGGCGGAACAGCCCCAGCATTTT. Translating it yields CASSMVTGAEQPQHF. This rearrangement joins TRBV19 to TRBJ1-5; TRBD1 aligns across 8 bases. Germline V gives CDR1 LNHDA, CDR2 SQIVND (reference sequence). The CDR3 runs to 15 residues. V lost 3 bases, J lost 7 bases, and 8 bases stayed unmatched.